The sequence of this TCR beta chain was determined in a study of blood T cell repertoires in COVID-19. About the research overall: Sources were T cells, B-cell-depleted T cells, or PBMCs; the material itself was cDNA or gDNA.

The CDR3 extends over 14 amino acids. V lost 5 bases and J lost 4, with 13 bases in between. Germline CDR1 reads SGHNT; CDR2 reads YYREEE (reference sequence). Using immunoSEQ multiplex PCR, the repertoire was profiled, and TCRdb retains in-frame clones only, with some absent. The data contain 250,000 to 350,000 clones, around 87% of them singletons. Study members were between about 18 and 90 years old and lived in approximately 25 US regions. The rearrangement links TRBV5-4 to TRBJ1-3, with D tentatively TRBD1 (5 bases). Sequencing was performed on PBMCs or T cells enriched from blood (not recorded which). The sequence was obtained from a young woman who had recovered from COVID-19. As DNA, the CDR3 is TGTGCCAGCAGTTCGAGGACAACGGGAAACACCATATATTTT. This encodes CASSSRTTGNTIYF. The full variable domain, with the rest looked up from reference TRBV5-4 and TRBJ1-3, is ETGVTQSPTHLIKTRGQQVTLRCSSQSGHNTVSWYQQALGQGPQFIFQYYREEENGRGNFPPRFSGLQFPNYSSELNVNALELDDSALYLCASSSRTTGNTIYFGEGSWLTVV.